This TCR beta chain emerged from a study of monozygotic twins with inflammatory bowel disease. As for this clonotype: Antigen unknown.

Germline CDR1 MNHEY, CDR2 SVGAGI. CDR3 length: 16 residues. TCRdb reprocessed the 5' RACE reads, keeping one entry per CDR3 protein, no DNA. Here the sample table reports around 220,000 distinct CDR3 sequences. The study, taken as a whole, reports: Researchers reported no repertoire similarity difference between concordant and discordant twins, possibly from limited power. IBD patients carried less diverse TCRbeta repertoires (inverse Simpson) than healthy co-twins.

The receptor was isolated from a human donor with ulcerative colitis or Crohn's disease, or a healthy co-twin of an affected twin (not recorded which). The chain is built from TRBV6-5 and TRBJ1-4; TCRdb designates TRBD1, a call that cannot be tested without DNA. Sample: blood. The CDR3 protein is CASSYNPDRGGEKLFF.